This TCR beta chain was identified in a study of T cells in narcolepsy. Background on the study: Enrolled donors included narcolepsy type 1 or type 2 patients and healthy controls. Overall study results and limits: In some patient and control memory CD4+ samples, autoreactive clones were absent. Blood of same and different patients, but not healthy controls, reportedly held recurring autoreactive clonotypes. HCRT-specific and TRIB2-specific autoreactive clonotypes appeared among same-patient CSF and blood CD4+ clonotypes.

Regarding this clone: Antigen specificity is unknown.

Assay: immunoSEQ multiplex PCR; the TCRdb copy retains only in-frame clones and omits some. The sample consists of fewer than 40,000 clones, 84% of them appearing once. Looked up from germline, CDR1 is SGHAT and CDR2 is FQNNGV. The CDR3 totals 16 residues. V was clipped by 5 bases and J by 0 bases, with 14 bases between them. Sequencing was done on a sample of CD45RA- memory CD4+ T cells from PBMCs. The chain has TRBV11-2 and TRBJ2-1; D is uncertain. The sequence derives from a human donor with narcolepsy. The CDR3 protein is CASSPRGSFSYNEQFF. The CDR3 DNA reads TGTGCCAGCAGCCCCCGTGGATCGTTCTCCTACAATGAGCAGTTCTTC.